Below, one T cell receptor beta chain is given with its context. The antigen remains unidentified. TCRdb called the reads again in MiXCR, with one record for every CDR3 protein. The sample consists of approximately 56,000 distinct CDR3 sequences, roughly 21% of them appearing once. This entry comes from a study of T cell repertoires in cytomegalovirus infection. After removal of 2 bases from V and 6 bases from J, the junction contained 6 bases not matched to a gene. Looked up from germline, CDR1 is SNHLY and CDR2 is FYNNEI. The CDR3 extends over 14 amino acids. The sequencing here drew on CD8+ T cells from cultured PBMCs, taken from culture after CMV antigen stimulation. The origin of this receptor is a human donor in good health (CMV status not recorded). Some clones in this sample may be carry-over from other donors' samples. The gene calls are TRBV2 and TRBJ1-2; 7 bases align to TRBD1. CDR3 amino acids: CASSEPVDRDGYTF. DNA of the CDR3: TGTGCCAGCAGTGAACCGGTCGACAGGGATGGCTACACCTTC.